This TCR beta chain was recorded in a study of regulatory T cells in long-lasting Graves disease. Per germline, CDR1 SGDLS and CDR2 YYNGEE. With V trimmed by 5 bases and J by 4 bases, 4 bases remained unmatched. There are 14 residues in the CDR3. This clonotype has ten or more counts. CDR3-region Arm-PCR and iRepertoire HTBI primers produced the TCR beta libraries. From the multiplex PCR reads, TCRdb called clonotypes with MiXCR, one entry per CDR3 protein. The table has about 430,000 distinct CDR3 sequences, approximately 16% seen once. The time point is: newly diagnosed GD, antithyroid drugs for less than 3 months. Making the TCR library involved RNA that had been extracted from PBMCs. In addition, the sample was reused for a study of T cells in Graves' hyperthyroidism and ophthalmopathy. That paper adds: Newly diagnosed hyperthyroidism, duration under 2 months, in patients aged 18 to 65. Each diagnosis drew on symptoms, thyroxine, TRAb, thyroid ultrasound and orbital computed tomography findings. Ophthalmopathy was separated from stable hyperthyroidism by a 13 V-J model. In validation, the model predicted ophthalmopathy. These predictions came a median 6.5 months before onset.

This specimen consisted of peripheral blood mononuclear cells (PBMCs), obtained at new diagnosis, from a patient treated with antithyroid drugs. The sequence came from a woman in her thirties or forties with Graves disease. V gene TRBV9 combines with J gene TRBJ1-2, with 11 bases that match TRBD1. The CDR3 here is CASRAGTGGYGYTF. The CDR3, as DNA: TGTGCCAGCAGAGCCGGGACAGGGGGCTATGGCTACACCTTC. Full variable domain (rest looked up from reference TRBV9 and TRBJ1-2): DSGVTQTPKHLITATGQRVTLRCSPRSGDLSVYWYQQSLDQGLQFLIQYYNGEERAKGNILERFSAQQFPDLHSELNLSSLELGDSALYFCASRAGTGGYGYTFGSGTRLTVV.